Listed below are T cell receptor beta chains from one sample, sequenced in a study of identical twins. TCRdb analysed the 5' RACE reads with MiXCR anew, one entry per CDR3 protein. The sample consists of about 530,000 distinct CDR3 sequences, approximately 16% of them appearing once. These data are also associated with another study on yellow fever vaccine responses in identical twins.

The sequenced sample consisted of CD4+ T cells sorted from blood. The receptors here all came from a woman younger than 35 in good health. Each CDR3 is given with its conserved first and last residue. Each record gives: D gene, J gene, clone size, V gene, CDR3 DNA, CDR3 protein. The D gene is left open where the match is weak. For some rows the clone size is stated as once, few or many, or as a class when expanded; others skip it.

D: TRBD2
J: TRBJ2-5
size: few
V: TRBV6-1
DNA: TGTGCCAGCAGTGAAGGGGGACTAGCGGAAGAGACCCAGTACTTC
CDR3: CASSEGGLAEETQYF

D: -
J: TRBJ2-7
size: -
V: TRBV7-2
DNA: TGTGCCAGCAGCTTAGTCCCGGGTACGATCTACGAGCAGTACTTC
CDR3: CASSLVPGTIYEQYF

D: -
J: TRBJ1-1
size: few
V: TRBV5-1
DNA: TGCGCCAGCAGCTTTGGTATATTGTCGAACACTGAAGCTTTCTTT
CDR3: CASSFGILSNTEAFF

D: TRBD2
J: TRBJ2-7
size: few
V: TRBV6-5
DNA: TGTGCCAGCAGTTACGAGACTAGCGGGATCGGCGAGCAGTACTTC
CDR3: CASSYETSGIGEQYF

D: TRBD1
J: TRBJ2-5
size: -
V: TRBV6-1
DNA: TGTGCCAGCAGCCATAGACAGGGGGATCAAGAGACCCAGTACTTC
CDR3: CASSHRQGDQETQYF

D: -
J: TRBJ2-1
size: -
V: TRBV11-2
DNA: TGTGCCAGCAGCTTAGGGTCGGGATTACGCAATGAGCAGTTCTTC
CDR3: CASSLGSGLRNEQFF

D: -
J: TRBJ1-6
size: few
V: TRBV6-1
DNA: TGTGCCAGCAGCGATTACAGGGCTGGGAATTCACCCCTCCACTTT
CDR3: CASSDYRAGNSPLHF

D: -
J: TRBJ2-5
size: many
V: TRBV2
DNA: TGTGCCAGCAGTGAGGGGGAGACCCAGTACTTC
CDR3: CASSEGETQYF

D: TRBD1
J: TRBJ1-1
size: many
V: TRBV5-1
DNA: TGCGCCAGCAGCTACGGGACAGGGATACCTGAAGCTTTCTTT
CDR3: CASSYGTGIPEAFF

D: TRBD2
J: TRBJ2-4
size: -
V: TRBV28
DNA: TGTGCCGGGGGGGATGGGGGTAAAAACATTCAGTACTTC
CDR3: CAGGDGGKNIQYF

D: -
J: TRBJ2-5
size: -
V: TRBV5-1
DNA: TGCGCCAGCAGCCCAGGGACCCAGGGGCAAGAGACCCAGTACTTC
CDR3: CASSPGTQGQETQYF

D: -
J: TRBJ2-2
size: -
V: TRBV11-3
DNA: TGTGCCAGCAGCCGTGGTGCGGAACTTAACACCGGGGAGCTGTTTTTT
CDR3: CASSRGAELNTGELFF

D: TRBD2
J: TRBJ2-1
size: -
V: TRBV2
DNA: TGTGCCAGCAGTTGGACTAGCGGGATGTACCACAATGAGCAGTTCTTC
CDR3: CASSWTSGMYHNEQFF

D: -
J: TRBJ2-5
size: many
V: TRBV12-3/TRBV12-4
DNA: TGTGCCAGCAGTTTGCCCGTTTTAGAGACCCAGTACTTC
CDR3: CASSLPVLETQYF

D: -
J: TRBJ2-4
size: many
V: TRBV12-3/TRBV12-4
DNA: TGTGCCAGCAGTTCGAAAAACATTCAGTACTTC
CDR3: CASSSKNIQYF

D: TRBD1
J: TRBJ2-7
size: -
V: TRBV20-1
DNA: TGCAGTGCACAAAACAGGGGGCGCTTGTCCTACGAGCAGTACTTC
CDR3: CSAQNRGRLSYEQYF

D: -
J: TRBJ2-5
size: many
V: TRBV10-3
DNA: TGTGCCATCAGTGAGTCAGTGGTCCAAGAGACCCAGTACTTC
CDR3: CAISESVVQETQYF

D: -
J: TRBJ2-3
size: -
V: TRBV5-1
DNA: TGCGCCAGCAGCTTGGCTTCAGTGGGAGATACGCAGTATTTT
CDR3: CASSLASVGDTQYF

D: -
J: TRBJ1-1
size: few
V: TRBV28
DNA: TGTGCCAGCAGTTCCCTACAGGGAATCAATGAAGCTTTCTTT
CDR3: CASSSLQGINEAFF

D: TRBD2
J: TRBJ2-2
size: few
V: TRBV2
DNA: TGTGCCAGCAGTGAAGTAGCGGGGGGCACCGGGGAGCTGTTTTTT
CDR3: CASSEVAGGTGELFF

D: TRBD1
J: TRBJ2-5
size: -
V: TRBV20-1
DNA: TGCAGTGCTCCGGACAGGGCCCGGGAGACCCAGTACTTC
CDR3: CSAPDRARETQYF

D: TRBD2
J: TRBJ2-3
size: few
V: TRBV20-1
DNA: TGCAGTCCGGTAGCGGGGGGCTCTGGCAGCACAGATACGCAGTATTTT
CDR3: CSPVAGGSGSTDTQYF

D: TRBD2
J: TRBJ2-3
size: few
V: TRBV5-1
DNA: TGCGCCAGCAGCTTGGCCGCACTAGCGGGAAGCACAGATACGCAGTATTTT
CDR3: CASSLAALAGSTDTQYF

D: TRBD1
J: TRBJ1-5
size: -
V: TRBV5-1
DNA: TGCGCCAGCAGTCAAGGACAGGAGGGTCAGCCCCAGCATTTT
CDR3: CASSQGQEGQPQHF

D: -
J: TRBJ1-1
size: few
V: TRBV9
DNA: TGTGCCAGCAGCGTAGGGGGACTGTATGAAGCTTTCTTT
CDR3: CASSVGGLYEAFF

D: TRBD2
J: TRBJ2-3
size: few
V: TRBV2
DNA: TGTGCCAGCAGACTAGCGGGGGCCTCAGATACGCAGTATTTT
CDR3: CASRLAGASDTQYF

D: TRBD2
J: TRBJ2-3
size: few
V: TRBV11-2
DNA: TGTGCCAGCAGCTTAGTACGGACTAGCGGGAGTGTACTGGATACGCAGTATTTT
CDR3: CASSLVRTSGSVLDTQYF

D: TRBD2
J: TRBJ2-3
size: few
V: TRBV4-1
DNA: TGCGCCAGCAGCCAAGACGGGACTAGCGGCACAGATACGCAGTATTTT
CDR3: CASSQDGTSGTDTQYF

D: -
J: TRBJ1-1
size: -
V: TRBV10-2
DNA: TGCGCCAGCAGTGAGGAGGAGCGACTTCGGGCTTTCTTT
CDR3: CASSEEERLRAFF

D: TRBD2
J: TRBJ2-2
size: -
V: TRBV7-2
DNA: TGTGCCAGCAGCCCCGAGCGGGATTCGGTATACACCGGGGAGCTGTTTTTT
CDR3: CASSPERDSVYTGELFF

D: TRBD2
J: TRBJ2-2
size: -
V: TRBV11-3
DNA: TGTGCCAGCAGGGGAGGGGAGAACACCGGGGAGCTGTTTTTT
CDR3: CASRGGENTGELFF

D: -
J: TRBJ2-1
size: few
V: TRBV6-5
DNA: TGTGCCAGCAGTTACGTCGCAGGGAAGGTCAATGAGCAGTTCTTC
CDR3: CASSYVAGKVNEQFF